This TCR beta chain was identified in a study of T cells after yellow fever vaccination. Germline loops: CDR1 SGHTA, CDR2 FQGTGA. V was trimmed by 4 bases and J by 5 bases, leaving 12 bases between them. The CDR3 extends over 14 amino acids. In this sample, this clonotype turned up a few times. MiXCR was run by TCRdb on the 5' RACE reads, yielding one entry per CDR3 protein. The sample contains hundreds of thousands of distinct CDR3 sequences, roughly 20% of which appear only once. The source was PBMCs, collected before the yellow fever booster vaccination. The chain couples TRBV7-3 to TRBJ2-1; D unresolved. The sequence was obtained from a man younger than 35 who received the YFV17D yellow fever vaccine. The CDR3 DNA reads as TGTGCCAGCAGCTCCCCCGACTGGAACAATGAGCAGTTCTTC. It specifies CASSSPDWNNEQFF.